This T cell receptor beta chain was identified in a study of blood T cell repertoires in COVID-19. Before being deemed recovered, Cohort 3 donors had two negative PCRs, clearance, or symptom resolution. This clone was recorded once. Germline V CDR1 and CDR2: MNHEY, SVGAGI. V lost 5 bases and J lost 4; bases outside the gene matches: 6. This CDR3 is 14 amino acids long. Sequencing was performed with immunoSEQ multiplex PCR; in TCRdb, only in-frame clones are kept and a portion is missing. The sample records about 240,000 clones, about 89% being singletons. Material: PBMCs or T cells enriched from blood (not recorded which). The chain recombines TRBV6-5 with TRBJ1-2; 8 positions match TRBD1. This TCR came from a woman aged 30 to 39 who had recovered from COVID-19. The chain's CDR3 is CASSKTGGVYGYTF. CDR3 sequence (DNA): TGTGCCAGCAGTAAAACAGGGGGGGTCTATGGCTACACCTTC.